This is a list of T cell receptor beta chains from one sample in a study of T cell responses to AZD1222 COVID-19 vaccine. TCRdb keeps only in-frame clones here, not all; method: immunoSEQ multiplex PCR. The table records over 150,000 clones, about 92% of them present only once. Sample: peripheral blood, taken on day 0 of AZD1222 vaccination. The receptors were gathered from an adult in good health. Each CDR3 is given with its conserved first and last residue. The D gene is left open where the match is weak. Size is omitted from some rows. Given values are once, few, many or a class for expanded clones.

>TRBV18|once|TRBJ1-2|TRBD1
CASSPPPGTGTYGYTF
TGTGCCAGCTCACCACCGCCCGGGACAGGTACCTATGGCTACACCTTC
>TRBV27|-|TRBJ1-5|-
CASRKGLNQPQHF
TGTGCCAGCCGAAAGGGTTTGAATCAGCCCCAGCATTTT
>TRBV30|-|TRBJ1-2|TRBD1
CAWGGTGRYTF
TGTGCCTGGGGTGGGACAGGCCGCTACACCTTC
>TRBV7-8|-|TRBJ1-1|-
CASSSGLPGAEAFF
TGTGCCAGCAGCTCCGGACTCCCGGGGGCTGAAGCTTTCTTT
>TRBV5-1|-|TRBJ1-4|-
CASSLLAPGSGGEKLFF
TGCGCCAGCAGCTTATTGGCGCCAGGGAGCGGAGGAGAAAAACTGTTTTTT
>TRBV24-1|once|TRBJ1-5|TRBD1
CATSDSRGDSNQPQHF
TGTGCCACCAGTGACTCCAGGGGGGATAGCAATCAGCCCCAGCATTTT
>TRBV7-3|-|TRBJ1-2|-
CASSLTGGQPALTNYGYTF
TGTGCCAGCAGCTTAACGGGGGGGCAACCGGCCTTAACTAACTATGGCTACACCTTC
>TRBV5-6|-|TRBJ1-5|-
CASSRRDDSNQPQHF
TGTGCCAGCAGCAGAAGGGATGATAGCAATCAGCCCCAGCATTTT
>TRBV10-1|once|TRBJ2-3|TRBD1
CASSVDRGYTQYF
TGCGCCAGCAGTGTGGACAGGGGATATACGCAGTATTTT
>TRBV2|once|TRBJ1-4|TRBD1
CASSQGGPNEKLFF
TGTGCCAGCAGTCAGGGGGGGCCTAATGAAAAACTGTTTTTT
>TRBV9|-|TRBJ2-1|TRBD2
CASSGLAGINEQFF
TGTGCCAGCAGCGGACTAGCGGGGATCAATGAGCAGTTCTTC
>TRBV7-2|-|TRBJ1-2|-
CASSLWGRGGYTF
TGTGCCAGCAGCTTATGGGGGCGTGGTGGCTACACCTTC
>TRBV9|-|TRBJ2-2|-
CASSAQWGFTGELFF
TGTGCCAGCAGCGCCCAATGGGGGTTCACCGGGGAGCTGTTTTTT
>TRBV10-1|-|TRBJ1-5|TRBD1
CATKGGTGGRLRHF
TGCGCCACAAAGGGGGGAACAGGGGGCCGGCTGCGGCATTTT
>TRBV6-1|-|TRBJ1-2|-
CASSDRPSYGYTF
TGTGCCAGCAGTGATAGGCCCTCCTATGGCTACACCTTC
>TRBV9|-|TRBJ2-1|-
CASSVRGQSYNEQFF
TGTGCCAGCAGCGTAAGGGGACAATCATACAATGAGCAGTTCTTC
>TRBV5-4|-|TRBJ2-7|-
CASSLGKYYEQYF
TGTGCCAGCAGCTTGGGCAAATACTACGAGCAGTACTTC
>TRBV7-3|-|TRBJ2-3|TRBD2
CASSLESGRAAFGADTQYF
TGTGCCAGCAGCTTAGAGAGCGGGAGGGCCGCGTTTGGGGCAGATACGCAGTATTTT
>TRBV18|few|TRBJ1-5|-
CASSPRAGAEQPQHF
TGTGCCAGCTCACCACGGGCAGGGGCAGAACAGCCCCAGCATTTT
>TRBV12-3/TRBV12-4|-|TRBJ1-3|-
CASSFNSGNTIYF
TGTGCCAGCAGTTTCAACTCTGGAAACACCATATATTTT
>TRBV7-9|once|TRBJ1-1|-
CASSSGTPAEAFF
TGTGCCAGCAGCTCCGGGACGCCAGCTGAAGCTTTCTTT
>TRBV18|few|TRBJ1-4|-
CASSPGRVSNEKLFF
TGTGCCAGCTCACCGGGCAGAGTGTCTAATGAAAAACTGTTTTTT
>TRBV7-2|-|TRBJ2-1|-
CASSRGLNYNEQFF
TGTGCCAGCAGCCGGGGACTGAACTACAATGAGCAGTTCTTC
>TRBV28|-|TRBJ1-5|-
CASSLFQSYSNQPQHF
TGTGCCAGCAGTTTATTCCAGAGTTATAGCAATCAGCCCCAGCATTTT
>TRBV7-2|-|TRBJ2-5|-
CASSLGGGLKETQYF
TGTGCCAGCAGCTTAGGAGGCGGCTTAAAAGAGACCCAGTACTTC
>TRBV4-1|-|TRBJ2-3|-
CASSHLVTTDTQYF
TGCGCCAGCAGCCACCTCGTGACCACAGATACGCAGTATTTT
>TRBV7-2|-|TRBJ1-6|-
CASSFLGTSSGNSPLHF
TGTGCCAGCAGCTTTTTGGGGACTTCCTCAGGAAATTCACCCCTCCACTTT
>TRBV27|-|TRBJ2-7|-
CASSLGRDGISYEQYF
TGTGCCAGCAGTTTAGGCAGGGATGGAATATCCTACGAGCAGTACTTC
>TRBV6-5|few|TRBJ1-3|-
CASSPTRTAGNTIYF
TGTGCCAGCAGTCCGACCCGGACCGCAGGAAACACCATATATTTT
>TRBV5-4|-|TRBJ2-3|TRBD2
CASRRSGGVGDTQYF
TGTGCCAGCAGGAGAAGCGGGGGGGTCGGAGATACGCAGTATTTT
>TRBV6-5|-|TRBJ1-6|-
CASSHRAYNSPLHF
TGTGCCAGCAGTCACCGGGCCTATAATTCACCCCTCCACTTT
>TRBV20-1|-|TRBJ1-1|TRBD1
CSTTQGTEAFF
TGCAGCACCACACAGGGGACTGAAGCTTTCTTT
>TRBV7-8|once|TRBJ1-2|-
CASSLVGLAYGYTF
TGTGCCAGCAGCTTAGTTGGCCTGGCCTATGGCTACACCTTC
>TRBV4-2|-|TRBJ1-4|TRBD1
CASSLGGGQGAVTNEKLFF
TGTGCCAGCAGCCTCGGGGGTGGACAGGGGGCGGTTACTAATGAAAAACTGTTTTTT
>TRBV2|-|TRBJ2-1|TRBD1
CASRRDRGSVQFF
TGTGCCAGCAGGAGAGACAGGGGGTCGGTCCAGTTCTTC
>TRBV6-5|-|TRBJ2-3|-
CASSHGQTQYF
TGTGCCAGCAGTCACGGACAAACGCAGTATTTT
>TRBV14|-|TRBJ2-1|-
CASSHKTQFINEQFF
TGTGCCAGCAGCCACAAGACACAGTTTATCAATGAGCAGTTCTTC
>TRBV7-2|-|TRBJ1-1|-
CASSKRPRGDTEAFF
TGTGCCAGCAGCAAAAGACCCAGGGGTGACACTGAAGCTTTCTTT
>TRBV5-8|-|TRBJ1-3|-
CASSLLGRFSGNTIYF
TGTGCCAGCAGCCTCCTAGGACGGTTCTCTGGAAACACCATATATTTT
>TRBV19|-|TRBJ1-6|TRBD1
CASSQGQGRNSPLHF
TGTGCCAGTAGCCAGGGACAGGGGAGGAATTCACCCCTCCACTTT
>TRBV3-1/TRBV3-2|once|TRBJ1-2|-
CASSHGVQGAGYTF
TGTGCCAGCAGCCATGGGGTGCAGGGAGCTGGCTACACCTTC
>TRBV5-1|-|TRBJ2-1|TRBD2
CASSSAGDSSYNEQFF
TGCGCCAGCAGCTCGGCGGGGGATAGCTCCTACAATGAGCAGTTCTTC
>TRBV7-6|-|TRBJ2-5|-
CASRPGAVGNQQETQYF
TGTGCCAGCAGGCCCGGGGCGGTGGGTAACCAACAAGAGACCCAGTACTTC
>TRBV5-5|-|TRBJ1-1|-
CASTQTGNTEAFF
TGTGCCAGCACCCAAACAGGGAACACTGAAGCTTTCTTT
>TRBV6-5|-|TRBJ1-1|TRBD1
CASSYDREGEAFF
TGTGCCAGCAGCTATGACAGGGAAGGTGAAGCTTTCTTT
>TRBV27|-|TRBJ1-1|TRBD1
CASPDRGLMNTEAFF
TGTGCCAGCCCCGACAGGGGGCTCATGAACACTGAAGCTTTCTTT
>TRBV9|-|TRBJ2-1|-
CGRLGYYNEQFF
TGTGGGAGGCTAGGATATTACAATGAGCAGTTCTTC
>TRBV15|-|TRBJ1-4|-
CATSRTGFLGEKLFF
TGTGCCACCAGCAGAACCGGTTTTTTGGGTGAAAAACTGTTTTTT
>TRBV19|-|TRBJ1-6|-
CASTITGTGSSYNSPLHF
TGTGCCAGTACCATAACCGGGACTGGAAGCTCCTATAATTCACCCCTCCACTTT
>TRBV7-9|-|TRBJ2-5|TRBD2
CASSPRGSGSGETQYF
TGTGCCAGCAGCCCCCGGGGTAGCGGGAGCGGAGAGACCCAGTACTTC
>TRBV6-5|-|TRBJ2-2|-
CASSYSKLGTGELFF
TGTGCCAGCAGTTACTCGAAGTTGGGCACCGGGGAGCTGTTTTTT
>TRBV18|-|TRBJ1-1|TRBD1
CASSTYRGRVNTEAFF
TGTGCCAGCTCAACATACAGGGGGCGCGTGAACACTGAAGCTTTCTTT